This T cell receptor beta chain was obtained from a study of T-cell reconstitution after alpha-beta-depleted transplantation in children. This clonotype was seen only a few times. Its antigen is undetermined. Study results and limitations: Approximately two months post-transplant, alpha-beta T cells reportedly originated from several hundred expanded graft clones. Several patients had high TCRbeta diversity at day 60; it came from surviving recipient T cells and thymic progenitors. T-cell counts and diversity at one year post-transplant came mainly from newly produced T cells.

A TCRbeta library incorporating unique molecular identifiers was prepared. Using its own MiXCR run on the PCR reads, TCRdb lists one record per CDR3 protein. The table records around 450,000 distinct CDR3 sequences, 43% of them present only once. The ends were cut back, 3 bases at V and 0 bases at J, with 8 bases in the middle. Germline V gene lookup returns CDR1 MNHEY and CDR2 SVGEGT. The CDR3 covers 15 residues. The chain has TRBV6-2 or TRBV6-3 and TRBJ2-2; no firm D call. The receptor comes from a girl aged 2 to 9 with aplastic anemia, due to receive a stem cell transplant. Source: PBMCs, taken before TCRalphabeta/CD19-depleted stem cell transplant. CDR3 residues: CASSYFQANTGELFF. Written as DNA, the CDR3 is TGTGCCAGCAGTTATTTTCAAGCGAACACCGGGGAGCTGTTTTTT.